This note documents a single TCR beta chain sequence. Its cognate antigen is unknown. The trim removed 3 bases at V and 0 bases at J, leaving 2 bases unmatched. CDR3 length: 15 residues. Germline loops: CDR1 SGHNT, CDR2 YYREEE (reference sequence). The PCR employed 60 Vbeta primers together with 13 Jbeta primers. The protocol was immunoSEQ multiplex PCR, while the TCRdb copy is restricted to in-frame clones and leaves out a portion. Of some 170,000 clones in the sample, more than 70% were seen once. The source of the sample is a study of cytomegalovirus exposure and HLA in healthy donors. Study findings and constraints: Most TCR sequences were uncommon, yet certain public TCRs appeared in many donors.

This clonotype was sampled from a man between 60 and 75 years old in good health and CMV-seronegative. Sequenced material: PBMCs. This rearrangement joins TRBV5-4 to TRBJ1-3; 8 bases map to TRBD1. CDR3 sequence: CASSWGTGSGNTIYF. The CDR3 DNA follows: TGTGCCAGCAGCTGGGGGACAGGCTCTGGAAACACCATATATTTT.